The entry below describes one T cell receptor (beta chain). Blood draws occurred at baseline, cycle 4 day 1, and cycle 7 day 1. The repertoire was sequenced with immunoSEQ multiplex PCR; TCRdb's copy has only in-frame clones and lacks some. Of tens of thousands of clones in the sample, 80% to 95% were seen once. The germline V gene has CDR1 LNHDA and CDR2 SQIVND (reference sequence). V shed 5 bases, J shed 6 bases, and the junction held 6 bases outside the gene matches. CDR3 length equals 14 residues. This sample was included in a study of OX40 agonist ivuxolimab in advanced cancers. This specimen consisted of CD4+ or CD8+ T cells sorted from blood, obtained in a trial of the OX40 agonist ivuxolimab. This rearrangement joins TRBV19 to TRBJ2-1; TRBD2 matches 8 bases. The source of this sequence is an adult with an advanced solid tumor such as melanoma, head and neck, liver or kidney cancer. As DNA, the CDR3 is TGTGCCAGTAGTTCGCAGCGGGAGCGCAATGAGCAGTTCTTC. Translated, it gives CASSSQRERNEQFF. Using reference TRBV19 and TRBJ2-1 for the parts outside the CDR3, the full variable domain is DGGITQSPKYLFRKEGQNVTLSCEQNLNHDAMYWYRQDPGQGLRLIYYSQIVNDFQKGDIAEGYSVSREKKESFPLTVTSAQKNPTAFYLCASSSQRERNEQFFGPGTRLTVL.